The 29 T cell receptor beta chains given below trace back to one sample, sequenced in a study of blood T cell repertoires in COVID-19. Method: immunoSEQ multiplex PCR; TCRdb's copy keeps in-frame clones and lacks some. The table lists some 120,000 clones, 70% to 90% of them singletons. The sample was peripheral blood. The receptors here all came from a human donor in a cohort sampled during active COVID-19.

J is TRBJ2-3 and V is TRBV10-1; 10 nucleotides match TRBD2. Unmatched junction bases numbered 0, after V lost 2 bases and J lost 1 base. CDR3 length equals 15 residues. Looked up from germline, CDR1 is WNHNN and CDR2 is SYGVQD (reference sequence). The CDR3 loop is CASSELAGGTDTQYF. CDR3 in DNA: TGCGCCAGCAGTGAGCTAGCGGGGGGCACAGATACGCAGTATTTT.

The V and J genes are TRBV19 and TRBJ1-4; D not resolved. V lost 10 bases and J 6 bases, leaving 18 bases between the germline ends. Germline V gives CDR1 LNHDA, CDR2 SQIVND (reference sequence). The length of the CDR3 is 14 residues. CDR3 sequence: CATGLLGVHEKLFF. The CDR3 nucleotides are TGTGCCACCGGTTTACTCGGGGTTCATGAAAAACTGTTTTTT.

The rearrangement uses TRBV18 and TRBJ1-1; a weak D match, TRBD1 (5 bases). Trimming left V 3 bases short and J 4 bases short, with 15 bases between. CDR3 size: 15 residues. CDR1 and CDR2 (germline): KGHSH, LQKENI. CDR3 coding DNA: TGTGCCAGCTCACCCGCGGGGCGGATAGGCACTGAAGCTTTCTTT. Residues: CASSPAGRIGTEAFF.

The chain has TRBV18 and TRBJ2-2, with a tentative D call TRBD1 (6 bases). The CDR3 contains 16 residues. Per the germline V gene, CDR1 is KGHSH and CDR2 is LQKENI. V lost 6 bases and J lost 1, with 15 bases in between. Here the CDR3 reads CASSLSGTQNTGELFF. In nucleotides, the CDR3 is TGTGCCAGCTCGCTTTCCGGGACACAGAACACCGGGGAGCTGTTTTTT.

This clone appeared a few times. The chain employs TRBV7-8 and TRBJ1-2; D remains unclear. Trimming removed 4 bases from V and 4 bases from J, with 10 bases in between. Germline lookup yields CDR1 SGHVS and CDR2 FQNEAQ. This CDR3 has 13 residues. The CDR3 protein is CASSSDEGYGYTF. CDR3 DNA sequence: TGTGCCAGCAGCTCGGACGAGGGCTATGGCTACACCTTC.

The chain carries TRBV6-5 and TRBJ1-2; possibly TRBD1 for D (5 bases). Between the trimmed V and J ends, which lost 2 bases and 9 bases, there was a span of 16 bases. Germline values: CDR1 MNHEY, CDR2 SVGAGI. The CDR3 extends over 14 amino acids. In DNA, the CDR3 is TGTGCCAGCAGTTACAGGCAGGGAAGTAGTAGCTACACCTTC. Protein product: CASSYRQGSSSYTF.

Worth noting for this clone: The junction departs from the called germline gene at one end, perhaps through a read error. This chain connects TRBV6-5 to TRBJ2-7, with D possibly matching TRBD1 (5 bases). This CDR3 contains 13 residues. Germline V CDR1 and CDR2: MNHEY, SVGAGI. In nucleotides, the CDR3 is TGTGCCAGCAGTTACAGGGGCGCGGTCATCGAAGACTTC. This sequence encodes CASSYRGAVIEDF.

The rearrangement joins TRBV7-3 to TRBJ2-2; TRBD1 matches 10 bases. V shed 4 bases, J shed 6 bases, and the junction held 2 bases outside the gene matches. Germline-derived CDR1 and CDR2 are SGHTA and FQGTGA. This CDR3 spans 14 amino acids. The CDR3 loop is CASSSGTGAGELFF. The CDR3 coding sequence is TGTGCCAGCAGCTCCGGGACAGGGGCCGGGGAGCTGTTTTTT.

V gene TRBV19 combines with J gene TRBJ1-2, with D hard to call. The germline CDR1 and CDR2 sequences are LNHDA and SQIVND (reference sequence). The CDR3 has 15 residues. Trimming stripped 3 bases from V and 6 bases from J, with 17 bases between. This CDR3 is CASSMALFSLDGYTF. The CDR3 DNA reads TGTGCCAGTAGTATGGCCCTTTTCTCGTTGGATGGCTACACCTTC.

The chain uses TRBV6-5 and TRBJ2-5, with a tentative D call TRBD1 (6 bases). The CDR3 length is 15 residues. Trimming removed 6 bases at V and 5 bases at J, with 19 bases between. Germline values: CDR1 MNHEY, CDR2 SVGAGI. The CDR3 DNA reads TGTGCCAGCAGAAACAGGGTTGGGGACAAGGAGACCCAGTACTTC. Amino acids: CASRNRVGDKETQYF.

CDR3 coding DNA: TGTGCCAGCAGTTTAAAACAGGGCGGCTACGAGCAGTACTTC. Translating gives CASSLKQGGYEQYF. The chain combines TRBV27 with TRBJ2-7; D might be TRBD1 (6 bases). This CDR3 is 14 amino acids long. Between the trimmed V and J ends, which lost 2 bases and 3 bases, there was a span of 11 bases. The germline gives CDR1 MNHEY, CDR2 SMNVEV (reference sequence).

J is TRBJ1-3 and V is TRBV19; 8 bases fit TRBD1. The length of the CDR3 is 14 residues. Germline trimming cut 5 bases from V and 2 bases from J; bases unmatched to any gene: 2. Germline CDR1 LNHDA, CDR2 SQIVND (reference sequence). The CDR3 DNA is TGTGCCAGTAGTGAGACAGGGGCTGGAAACACCATATATTTT. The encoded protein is CASSETGAGNTIYF.

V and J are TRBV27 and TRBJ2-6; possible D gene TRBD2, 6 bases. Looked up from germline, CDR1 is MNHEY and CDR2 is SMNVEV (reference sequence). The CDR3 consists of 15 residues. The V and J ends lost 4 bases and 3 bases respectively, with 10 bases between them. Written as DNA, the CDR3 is TGTGCCAGCAGTTCGGAGGGTGTTGGGGCCAACGTCCTGACTTTC. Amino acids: CASSSEGVGANVLTF.

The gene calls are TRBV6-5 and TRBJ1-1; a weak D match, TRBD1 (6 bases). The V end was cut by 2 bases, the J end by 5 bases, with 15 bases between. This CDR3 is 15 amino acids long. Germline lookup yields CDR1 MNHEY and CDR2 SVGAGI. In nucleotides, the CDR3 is TGTGCCAGCAGTTACAGAATAACAGGGAAAACTGAAGCTTTCTTT. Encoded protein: CASSYRITGKTEAFF.

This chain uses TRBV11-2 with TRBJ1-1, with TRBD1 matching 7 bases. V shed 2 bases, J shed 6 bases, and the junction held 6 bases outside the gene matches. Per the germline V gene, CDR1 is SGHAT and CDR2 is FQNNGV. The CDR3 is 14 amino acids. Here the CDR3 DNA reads TGTGCCAGCAGCTTATGGGACAGAGGCGCTGAAGCTTTCTTT. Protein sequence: CASSLWDRGAEAFF.

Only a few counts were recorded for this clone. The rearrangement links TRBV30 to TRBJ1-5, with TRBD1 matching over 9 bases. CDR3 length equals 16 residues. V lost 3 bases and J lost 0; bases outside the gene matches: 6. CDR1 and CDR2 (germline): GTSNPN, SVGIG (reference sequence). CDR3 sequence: CAWSRDRDHSNQPQHF. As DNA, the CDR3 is TGTGCCTGGAGCCGGGACAGGGACCATAGCAATCAGCCCCAGCATTTT. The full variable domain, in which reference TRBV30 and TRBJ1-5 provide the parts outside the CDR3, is SQTIHQWPATLVQPVGSPLSLECTVEGTSNPNLYWYRQAAGRGLQLLFYSVGIGQISSEVPQNLSASRPQDRQFILSSKKLLLSDSGFYLCAWSRDRDHSNQPQHFGDGTRLSIL.

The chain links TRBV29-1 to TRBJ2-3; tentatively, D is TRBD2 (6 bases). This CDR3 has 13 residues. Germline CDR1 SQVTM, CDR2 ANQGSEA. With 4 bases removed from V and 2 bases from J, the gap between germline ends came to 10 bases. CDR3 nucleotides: TGCAGCGTTGGGGGGAGGAACACAGATACGCAGTATTTT. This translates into CSVGGRNTDTQYF.

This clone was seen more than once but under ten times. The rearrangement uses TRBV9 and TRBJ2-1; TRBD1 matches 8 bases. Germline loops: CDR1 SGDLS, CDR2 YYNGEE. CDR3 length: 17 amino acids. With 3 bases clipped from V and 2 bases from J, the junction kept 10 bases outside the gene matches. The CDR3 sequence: CASSDPTGGQTYNEQFF. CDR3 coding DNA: TGTGCCAGCAGCGACCCTACAGGGGGGCAAACCTACAATGAGCAGTTCTTC.

The CDR3 spells CASSQGWQTQYF. CDR3 in DNA: TGTGCCAGCAGCCAAGGGTGGCAGACCCAGTACTTC. The J gene is TRBJ2-5, the V gene TRBV3-1 (or the pseudogene TRBV3-2); D call uncertain. Germline lookup yields CDR1 LGHDT and CDR2 YNNKEL (reference sequence). CDR3 length: 12 residues. Trimming removed 1 base from V and 6 bases from J, with 6 bases in between.

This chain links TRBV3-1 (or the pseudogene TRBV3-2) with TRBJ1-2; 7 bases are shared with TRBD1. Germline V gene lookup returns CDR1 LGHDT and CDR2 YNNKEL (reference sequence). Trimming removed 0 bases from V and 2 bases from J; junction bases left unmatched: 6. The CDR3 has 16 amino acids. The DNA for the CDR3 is TGTGCCAGCAGCCAAGACTCTCTACAGGGGAACTATGGCTACACCTTC. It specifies CASSQDSLQGNYGYTF.

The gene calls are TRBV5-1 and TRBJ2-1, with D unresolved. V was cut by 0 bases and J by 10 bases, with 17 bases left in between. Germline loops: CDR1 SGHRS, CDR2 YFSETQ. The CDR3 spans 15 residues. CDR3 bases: TGCGCCAGCAGCTTGGGAGCGACTGTCCCTGGCGAGCAGTTCTTC. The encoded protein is CASSLGATVPGEQFF.

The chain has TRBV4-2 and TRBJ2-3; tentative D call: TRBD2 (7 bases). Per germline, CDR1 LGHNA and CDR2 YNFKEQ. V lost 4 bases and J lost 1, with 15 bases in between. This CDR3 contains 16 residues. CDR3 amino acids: CASSPRLGGGTDTQYF. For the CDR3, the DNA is TGTGCCAGCAGCCCTAGACTAGGGGGGGGCACAGATACGCAGTATTTT.

CDR3 coding DNA: TGTGCCAGCAGGGGGAGTTTTGGACAGACTTGGGACACCTTC. Encoded protein: CASRGSFGQTWDTF. The V call is TRBV6-5, the J call TRBJ1-2; D perhaps matches TRBD1 (6 bases). Germline V gene sequence: CDR1 MNHEY, CDR2 SVGAGI. V was shortened by 6 bases and J by 12 bases, with 23 bases between the two germline ends. The CDR3 sequence is 14 residues long.

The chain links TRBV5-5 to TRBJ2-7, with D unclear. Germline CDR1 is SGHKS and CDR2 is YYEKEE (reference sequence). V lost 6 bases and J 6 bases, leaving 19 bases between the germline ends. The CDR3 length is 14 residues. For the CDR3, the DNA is TGTGCCAGCACCCCGTCCCCGGCGGAGCGCGAGCAGTACTTC. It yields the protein CASTPSPAEREQYF.

The CDR3 nucleotides read TGTGCCAGCAGTCCAGGGAATTCACCCCTCCACTTT. Translating gives CASSPGNSPLHF. V gene TRBV12-3 or TRBV12-4 combines with J gene TRBJ1-6; tentative D call: TRBD1 (5 bases). The ends were cut back, 5 bases at V and 7 bases at J, with 6 bases in the middle. The length of the CDR3 is 12 residues.

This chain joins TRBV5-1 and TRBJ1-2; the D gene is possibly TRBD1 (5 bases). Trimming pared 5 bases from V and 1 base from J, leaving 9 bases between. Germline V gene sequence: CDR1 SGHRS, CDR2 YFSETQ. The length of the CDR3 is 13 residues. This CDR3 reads CASRIDSNYGYTF. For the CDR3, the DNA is TGCGCCAGCAGGATTGACAGTAACTATGGCTACACCTTC.

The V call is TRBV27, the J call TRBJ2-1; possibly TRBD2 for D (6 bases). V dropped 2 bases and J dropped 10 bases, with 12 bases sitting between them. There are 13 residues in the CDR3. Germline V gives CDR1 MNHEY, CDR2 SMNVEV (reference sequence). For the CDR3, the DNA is TGTGCCAGCAGTTTAGGAGGGGTAGGCGAGCAGTTCTTC. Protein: CASSLGGVGEQFF.

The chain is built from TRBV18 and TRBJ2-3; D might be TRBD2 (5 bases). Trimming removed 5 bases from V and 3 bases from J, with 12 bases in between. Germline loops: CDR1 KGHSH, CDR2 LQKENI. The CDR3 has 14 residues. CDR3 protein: CASSSVLETDTQYF. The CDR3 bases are TGTGCCAGCTCATCCGTACTAGAAACAGATACGCAGTATTTT. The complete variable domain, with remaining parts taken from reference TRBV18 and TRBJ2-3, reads NAGVMQNPRHLVRRRGQEARLRCSPMKGHSHVYWYRQLPEEGLKFMVYLQKENIIDESGMPKERFSAEFPKEGPSILRIQQVVRGDSAAYFCASSSVLETDTQYFGPGTRLTVL.

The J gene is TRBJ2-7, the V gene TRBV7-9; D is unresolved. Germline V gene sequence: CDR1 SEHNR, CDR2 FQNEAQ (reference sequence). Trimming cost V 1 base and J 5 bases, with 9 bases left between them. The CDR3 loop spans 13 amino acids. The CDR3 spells CASSLGSRDEQYF. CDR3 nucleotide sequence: TGTGCCAGCAGCTTAGGGTCCCGAGACGAGCAGTACTTC.